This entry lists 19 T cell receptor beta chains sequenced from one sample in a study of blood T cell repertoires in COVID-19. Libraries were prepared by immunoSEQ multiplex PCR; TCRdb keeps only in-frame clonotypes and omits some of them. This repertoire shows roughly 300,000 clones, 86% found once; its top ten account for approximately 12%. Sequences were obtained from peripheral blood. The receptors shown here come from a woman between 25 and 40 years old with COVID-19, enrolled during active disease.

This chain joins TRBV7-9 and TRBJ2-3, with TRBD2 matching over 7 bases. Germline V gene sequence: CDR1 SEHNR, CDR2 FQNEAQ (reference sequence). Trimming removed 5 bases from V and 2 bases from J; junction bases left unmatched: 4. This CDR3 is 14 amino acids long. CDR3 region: CASSPRGDTDTQYF. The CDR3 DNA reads TGTGCCAGCAGCCCCCGGGGGGACACAGATACGCAGTATTTT.

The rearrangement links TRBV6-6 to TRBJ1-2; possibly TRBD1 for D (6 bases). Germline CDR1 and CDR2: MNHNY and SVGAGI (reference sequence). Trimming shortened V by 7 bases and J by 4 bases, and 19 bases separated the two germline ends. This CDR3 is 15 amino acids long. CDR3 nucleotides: TGTGCCAGCATCTCGGGGGGGGCGCGAGGCTATGGCTACACCTTC. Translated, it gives CASISGGARGYGYTF.

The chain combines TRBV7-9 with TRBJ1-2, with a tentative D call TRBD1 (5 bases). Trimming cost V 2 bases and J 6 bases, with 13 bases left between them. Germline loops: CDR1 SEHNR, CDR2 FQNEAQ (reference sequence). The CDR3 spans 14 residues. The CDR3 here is CASSLSGGSDGYTF. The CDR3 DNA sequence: TGTGCCAGCAGCTTATCTGGGGGGTCGGATGGCTACACCTTC.

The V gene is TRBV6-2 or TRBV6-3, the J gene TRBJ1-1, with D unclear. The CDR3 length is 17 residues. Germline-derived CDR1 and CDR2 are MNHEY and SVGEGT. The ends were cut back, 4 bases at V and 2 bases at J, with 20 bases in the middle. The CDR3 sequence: CASSFMIWALENTEAFF. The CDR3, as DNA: TGTGCCAGCAGTTTTATGATCTGGGCCTTGGAAAACACTGAAGCTTTCTTT.

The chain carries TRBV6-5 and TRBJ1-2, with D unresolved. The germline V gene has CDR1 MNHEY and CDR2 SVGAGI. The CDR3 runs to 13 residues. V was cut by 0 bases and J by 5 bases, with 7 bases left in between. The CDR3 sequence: CASSYSQIYGYTF. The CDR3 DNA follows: TGTGCCAGCAGTTACTCACAGATTTATGGCTACACCTTC.

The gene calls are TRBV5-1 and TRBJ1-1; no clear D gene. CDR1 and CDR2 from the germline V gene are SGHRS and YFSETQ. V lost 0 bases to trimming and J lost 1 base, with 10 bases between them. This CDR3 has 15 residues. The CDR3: CASSLGADRNTEAFF. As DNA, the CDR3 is TGCGCCAGCAGCTTGGGGGCAGATAGGAACACTGAAGCTTTCTTT.

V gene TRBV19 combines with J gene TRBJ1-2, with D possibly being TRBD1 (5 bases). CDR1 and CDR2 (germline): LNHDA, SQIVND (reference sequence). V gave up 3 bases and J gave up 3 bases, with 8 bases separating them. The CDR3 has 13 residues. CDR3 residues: CASSMGPDYGYTF. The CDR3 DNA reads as TGTGCCAGTAGTATGGGGCCGGACTATGGCTACACCTTC.

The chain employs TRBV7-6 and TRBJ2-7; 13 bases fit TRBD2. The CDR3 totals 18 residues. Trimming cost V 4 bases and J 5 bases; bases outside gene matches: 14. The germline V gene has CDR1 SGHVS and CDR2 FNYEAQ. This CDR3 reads CASSSRLAGGRLGNEQYF. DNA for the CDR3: TGTGCCAGCAGCTCCCGACTAGCGGGGGGACGTTTGGGGAACGAGCAGTACTTC.

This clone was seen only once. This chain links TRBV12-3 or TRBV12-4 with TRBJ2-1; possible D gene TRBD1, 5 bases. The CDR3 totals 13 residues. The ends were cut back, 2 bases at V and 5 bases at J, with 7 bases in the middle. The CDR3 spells CASSLLDNNEQFF. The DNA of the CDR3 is TGTGCCAGCAGTTTACTGGACAACAATGAGCAGTTCTTC.

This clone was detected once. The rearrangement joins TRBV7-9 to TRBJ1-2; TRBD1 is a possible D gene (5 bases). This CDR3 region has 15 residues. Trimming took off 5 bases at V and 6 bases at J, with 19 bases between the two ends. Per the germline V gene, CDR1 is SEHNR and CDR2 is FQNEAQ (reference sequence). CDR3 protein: CASSLGRGREDGYTF. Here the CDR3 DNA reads TGTGCCAGCAGCCTGGGCCGTGGCAGGGAGGATGGCTACACCTTC.

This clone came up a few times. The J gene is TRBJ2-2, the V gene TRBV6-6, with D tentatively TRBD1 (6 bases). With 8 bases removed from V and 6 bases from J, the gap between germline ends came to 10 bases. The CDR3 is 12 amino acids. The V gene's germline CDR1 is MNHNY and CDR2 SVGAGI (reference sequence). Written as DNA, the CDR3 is TGTGCCAGCTTTTCAGGGGCCGGGGAGCTGTTTTTT. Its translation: CASFSGAGELFF.

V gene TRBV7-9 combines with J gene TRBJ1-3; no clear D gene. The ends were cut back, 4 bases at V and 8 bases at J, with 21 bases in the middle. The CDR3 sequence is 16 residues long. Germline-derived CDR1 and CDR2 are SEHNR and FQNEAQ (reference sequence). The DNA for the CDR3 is TGTGCCAGCAGCTCGATAGGAGAGTCCCGAAGAGACACCATATATTTT. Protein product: CASSSIGESRRDTIYF.

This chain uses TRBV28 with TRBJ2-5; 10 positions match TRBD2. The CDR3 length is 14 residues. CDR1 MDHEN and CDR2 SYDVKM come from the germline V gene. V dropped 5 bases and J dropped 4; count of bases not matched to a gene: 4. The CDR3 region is CASSQRGGVETQYF. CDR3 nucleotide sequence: TGTGCCAGCAGTCAGCGGGGGGGCGTAGAGACCCAGTACTTC.

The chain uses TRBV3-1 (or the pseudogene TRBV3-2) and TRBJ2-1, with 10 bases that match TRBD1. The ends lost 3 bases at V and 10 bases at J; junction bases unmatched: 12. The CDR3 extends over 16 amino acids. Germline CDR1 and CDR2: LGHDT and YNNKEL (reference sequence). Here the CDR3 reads CASSHNHRQGAEEQFF. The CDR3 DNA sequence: TGTGCCAGCAGCCATAACCACCGACAGGGGGCGGAGGAGCAGTTCTTC.

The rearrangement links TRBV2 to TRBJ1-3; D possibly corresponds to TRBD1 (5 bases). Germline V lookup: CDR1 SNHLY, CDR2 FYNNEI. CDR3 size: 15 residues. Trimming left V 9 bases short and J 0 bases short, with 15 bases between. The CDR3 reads CASYIRAYSGNTIYF. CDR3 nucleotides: TGTGCCAGTTATATCAGGGCCTACTCTGGAAACACCATATATTTT.

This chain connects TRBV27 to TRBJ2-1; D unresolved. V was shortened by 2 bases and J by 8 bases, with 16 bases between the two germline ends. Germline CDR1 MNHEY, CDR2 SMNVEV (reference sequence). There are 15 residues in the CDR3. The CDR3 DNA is TGTGCCAGCAGTTTAGCATTAGGAGAGCTGCATGAGCAGTTCTTC. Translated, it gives CASSLALGELHEQFF.

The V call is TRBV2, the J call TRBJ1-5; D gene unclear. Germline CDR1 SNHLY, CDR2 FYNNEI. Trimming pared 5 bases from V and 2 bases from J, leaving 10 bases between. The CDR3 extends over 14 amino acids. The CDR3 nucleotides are TGTGCCAGCAGTCTTTTACGAGGCAATCAGCCCCAGCATTTT. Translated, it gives CASSLLRGNQPQHF.

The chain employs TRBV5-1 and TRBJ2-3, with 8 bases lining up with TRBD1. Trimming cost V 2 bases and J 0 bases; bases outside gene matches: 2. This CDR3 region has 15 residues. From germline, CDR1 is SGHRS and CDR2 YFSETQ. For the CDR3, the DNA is TGCGCCAGCAGCTTCAGACAGGGGAGCACAGATACGCAGTATTTT. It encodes CASSFRQGSTDTQYF.

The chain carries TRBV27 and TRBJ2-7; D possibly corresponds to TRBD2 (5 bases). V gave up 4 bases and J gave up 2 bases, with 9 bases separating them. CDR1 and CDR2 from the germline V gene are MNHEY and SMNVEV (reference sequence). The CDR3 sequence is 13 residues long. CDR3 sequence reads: CASSYAEAYEQYF. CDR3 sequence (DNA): TGTGCCAGCAGTTACGCGGAGGCCTACGAGCAGTACTTC.